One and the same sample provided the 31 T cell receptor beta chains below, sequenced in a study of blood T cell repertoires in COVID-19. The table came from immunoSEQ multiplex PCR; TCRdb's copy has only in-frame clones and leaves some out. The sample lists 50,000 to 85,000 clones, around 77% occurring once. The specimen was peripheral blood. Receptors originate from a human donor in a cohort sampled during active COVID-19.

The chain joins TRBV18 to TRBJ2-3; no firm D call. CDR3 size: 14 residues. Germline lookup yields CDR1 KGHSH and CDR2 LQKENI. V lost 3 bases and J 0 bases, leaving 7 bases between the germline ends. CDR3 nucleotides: TGTGCCAGCTCACCCCAGGCTAGCACAGATACGCAGTATTTT. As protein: CASSPQASTDTQYF. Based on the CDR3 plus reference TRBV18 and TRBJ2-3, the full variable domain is NAGVMQNPRHLVRRRGQEARLRCSPMKGHSHVYWYRQLPEEGLKFMVYLQKENIIDESGMPKERFSAEFPKEGPSILRIQQVVRGDSAAYFCASSPQASTDTQYFGPGTRLTVL.

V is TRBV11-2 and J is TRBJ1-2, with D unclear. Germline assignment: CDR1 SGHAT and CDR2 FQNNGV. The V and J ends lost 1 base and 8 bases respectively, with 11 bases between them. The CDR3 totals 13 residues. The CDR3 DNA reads TGTGCCAGCAGCTTAGTAGATTCCTCGGGCTACACCTTC. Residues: CASSLVDSSGYTF.

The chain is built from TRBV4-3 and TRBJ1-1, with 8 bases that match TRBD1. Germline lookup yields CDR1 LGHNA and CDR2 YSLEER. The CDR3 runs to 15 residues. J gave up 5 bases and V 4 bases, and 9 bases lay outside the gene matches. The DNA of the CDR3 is TGCGCCAGCAGCCTTGCGCCAGGGGGCGAGACTGAAGCTTTCTTT. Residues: CASSLAPGGETEAFF.

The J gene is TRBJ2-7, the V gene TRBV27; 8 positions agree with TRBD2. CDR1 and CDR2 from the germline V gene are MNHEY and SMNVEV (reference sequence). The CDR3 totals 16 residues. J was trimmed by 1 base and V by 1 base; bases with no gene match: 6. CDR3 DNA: TGTGCCAGCAGTTTATTCTCTAGCGGGCCATCCTACGAGCAGTACTTC. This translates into CASSLFSSGPSYEQYF.

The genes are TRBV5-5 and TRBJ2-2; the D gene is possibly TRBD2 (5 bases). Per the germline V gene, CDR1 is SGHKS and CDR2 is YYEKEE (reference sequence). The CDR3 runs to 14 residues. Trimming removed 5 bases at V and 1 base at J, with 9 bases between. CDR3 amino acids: CASSLGLNTGELFF. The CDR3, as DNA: TGTGCCAGCAGTCTTGGACTGAACACCGGGGAGCTGTTTTTT.

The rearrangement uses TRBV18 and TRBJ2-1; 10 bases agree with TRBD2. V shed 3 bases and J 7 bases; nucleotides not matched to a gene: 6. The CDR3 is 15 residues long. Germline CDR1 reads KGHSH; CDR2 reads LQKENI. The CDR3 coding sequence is TGTGCCAGCTCACCTTCTAGCGGGAGTTTGAATGAGCAGTTCTTC. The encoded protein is CASSPSSGSLNEQFF. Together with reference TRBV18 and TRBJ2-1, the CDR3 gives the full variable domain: NAGVMQNPRHLVRRRGQEARLRCSPMKGHSHVYWYRQLPEEGLKFMVYLQKENIIDESGMPKERFSAEFPKEGPSILRIQQVVRGDSAAYFCASSPSSGSLNEQFFGPGTRLTVL.

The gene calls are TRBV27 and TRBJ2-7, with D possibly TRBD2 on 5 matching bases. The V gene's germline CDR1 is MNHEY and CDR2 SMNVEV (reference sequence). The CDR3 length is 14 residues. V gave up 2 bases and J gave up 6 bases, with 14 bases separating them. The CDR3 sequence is CASSLVPRGGEQYF. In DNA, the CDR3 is TGTGCCAGCAGTTTAGTGCCCCGGGGTGGCGAGCAGTACTTC.

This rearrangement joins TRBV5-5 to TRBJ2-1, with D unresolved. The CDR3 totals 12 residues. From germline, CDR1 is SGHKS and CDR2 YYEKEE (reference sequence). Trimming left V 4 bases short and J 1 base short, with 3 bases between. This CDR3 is CASSTSYNEQFF. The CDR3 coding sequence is TGTGCCAGCAGCACATCCTACAATGAGCAGTTCTTC.

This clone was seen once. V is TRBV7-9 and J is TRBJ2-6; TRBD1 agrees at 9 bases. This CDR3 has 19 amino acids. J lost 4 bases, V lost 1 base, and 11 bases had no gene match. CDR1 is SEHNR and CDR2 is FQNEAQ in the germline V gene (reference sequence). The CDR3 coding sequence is TGTGCCAGCAGCTTAGGTGACTTACAGGGGGCCAGAGGGGCCAACGTCCTGACTTTC. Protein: CASSLGDLQGARGANVLTF.

CDR3 amino acids: CASSLHRPTNSPLHF. CDR3 in DNA: TGTGCCAGCAGCTTACACAGGCCTACCAATTCACCCCTCCACTTT. This chain joins TRBV7-2 and TRBJ1-6; a possible D gene is TRBD1 (5 bases). CDR1 is SGHTA and CDR2 is FQGNSA in the germline V gene. This CDR3 has 15 amino acids. V shed 2 bases and J shed 7 bases, with 12 bases lying between them.

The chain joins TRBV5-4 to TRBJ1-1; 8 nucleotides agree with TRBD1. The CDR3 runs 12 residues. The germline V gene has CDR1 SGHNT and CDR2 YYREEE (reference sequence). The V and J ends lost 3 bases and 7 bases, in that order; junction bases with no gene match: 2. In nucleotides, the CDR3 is TGTGCCAGCAGCTGGGACAGGAATGAAGCTTTCTTT. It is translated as CASSWDRNEAFF.

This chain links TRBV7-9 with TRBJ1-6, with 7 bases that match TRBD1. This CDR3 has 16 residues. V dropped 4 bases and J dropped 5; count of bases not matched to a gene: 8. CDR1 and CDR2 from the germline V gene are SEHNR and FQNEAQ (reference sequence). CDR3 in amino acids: CASSSLRDSHNSPLHF. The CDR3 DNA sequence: TGTGCCAGCAGCTCTCTCAGGGACAGCCATAATTCACCCCTCCACTTT.

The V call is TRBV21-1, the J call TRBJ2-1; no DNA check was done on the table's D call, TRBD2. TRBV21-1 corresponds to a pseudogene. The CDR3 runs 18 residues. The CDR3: CASSKEVAGGRPYNEQFF. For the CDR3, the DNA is TGTGCCAGCAGCAAGGAAGTAGCGGGAGGGCGACCCTACAATGAGCAGTTCTTC.

This chain's CDR3 is CASRRQPSTDTQYF. In nucleotides, the CDR3 is TGTGCCAGCAGGAGACAGCCTAGCACAGATACGCAGTATTTT. This chain links TRBV3-1 (or the pseudogene TRBV3-2) with TRBJ2-3, with TRBD1 as a possible D gene (5 bases). This CDR3 is built from 14 residues. Trimming left V 6 bases short and J 0 bases short, with 10 bases between. Per germline, CDR1 LGHDT and CDR2 YNNKEL (reference sequence).

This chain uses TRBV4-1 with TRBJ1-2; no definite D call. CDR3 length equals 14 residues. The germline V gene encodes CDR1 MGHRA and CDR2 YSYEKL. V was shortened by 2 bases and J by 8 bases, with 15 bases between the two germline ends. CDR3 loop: CASSQPSRSGGYTF. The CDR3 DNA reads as TGCGCCAGCAGCCAACCCAGCCGCTCCGGGGGCTACACCTTC.

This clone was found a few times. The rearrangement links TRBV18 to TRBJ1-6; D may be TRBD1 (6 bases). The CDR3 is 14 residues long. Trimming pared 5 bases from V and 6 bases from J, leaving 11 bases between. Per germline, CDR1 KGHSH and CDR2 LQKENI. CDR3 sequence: CASSSDRSNSPLHF. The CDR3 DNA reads TGTGCCAGCTCATCGGACAGATCTAATTCACCCCTCCACTTT.

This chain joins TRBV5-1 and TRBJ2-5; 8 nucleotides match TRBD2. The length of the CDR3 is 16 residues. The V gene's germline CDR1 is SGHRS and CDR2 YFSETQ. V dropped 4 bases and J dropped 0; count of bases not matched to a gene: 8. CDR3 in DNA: TGCGCCAGCAGCCTCGGGGGGGACTCGTACCAAGAGACCCAGTACTTC. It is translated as CASSLGGDSYQETQYF.

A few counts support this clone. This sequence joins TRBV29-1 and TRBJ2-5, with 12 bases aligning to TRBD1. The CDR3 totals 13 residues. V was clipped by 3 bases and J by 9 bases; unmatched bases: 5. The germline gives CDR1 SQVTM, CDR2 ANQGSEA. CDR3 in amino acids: CSVDLGQGAAQYF. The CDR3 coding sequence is TGCAGCGTTGACCTGGGACAGGGGGCTGCCCAGTACTTC.

The CDR3: CASSQGVFSSTDTQYF. In DNA, the CDR3 is TGCGCCAGCAGCCAAGGAGTCTTCTCTAGCACAGATACGCAGTATTTT. This chain uses TRBV4-1 with TRBJ2-3; D is uncertain. CDR1 is MGHRA, CDR2 YSYEKL, per germline. The CDR3 is 16 amino acids. V was trimmed by 1 base and J by 0 bases, leaving 11 bases between them.

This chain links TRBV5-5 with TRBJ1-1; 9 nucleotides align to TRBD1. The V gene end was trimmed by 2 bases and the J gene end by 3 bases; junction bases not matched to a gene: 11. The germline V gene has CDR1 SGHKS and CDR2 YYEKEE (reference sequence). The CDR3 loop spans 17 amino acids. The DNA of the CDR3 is TGTGCCAGCAGCTTCGGGCGGGGGACAGGGCAGGACACTGAAGCTTTCTTT. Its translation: CASSFGRGTGQDTEAFF.

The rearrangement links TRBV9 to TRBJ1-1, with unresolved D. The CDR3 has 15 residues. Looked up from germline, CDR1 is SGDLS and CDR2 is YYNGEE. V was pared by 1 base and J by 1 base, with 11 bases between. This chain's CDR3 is CASSVYGDPNTEAFF. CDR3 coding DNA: TGTGCCAGCAGCGTATACGGAGACCCGAACACTGAAGCTTTCTTT.

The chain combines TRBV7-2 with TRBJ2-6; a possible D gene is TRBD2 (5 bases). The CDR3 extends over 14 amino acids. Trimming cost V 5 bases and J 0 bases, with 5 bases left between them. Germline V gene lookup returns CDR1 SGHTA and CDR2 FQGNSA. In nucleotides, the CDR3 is TGTGCCAGCAGCCGGGACTCTGGGGCCAACGTCCTGACTTTC. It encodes CASSRDSGANVLTF.

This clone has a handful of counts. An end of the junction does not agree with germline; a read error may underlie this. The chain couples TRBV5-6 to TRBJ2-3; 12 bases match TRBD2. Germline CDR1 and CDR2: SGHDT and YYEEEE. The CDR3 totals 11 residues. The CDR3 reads CASSLAGGPHF. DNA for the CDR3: TGTGCCAGCAGCCTAGCGGGAGGGCCACATTTT.

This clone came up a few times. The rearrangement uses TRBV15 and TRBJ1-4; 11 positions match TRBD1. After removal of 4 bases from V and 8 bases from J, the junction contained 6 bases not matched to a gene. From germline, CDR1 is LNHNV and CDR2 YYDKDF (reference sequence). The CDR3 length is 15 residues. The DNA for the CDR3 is TGTGCCACCAGCATGGGGACAGGGGGATTGGAAAAACTGTTTTTT. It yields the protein CATSMGTGGLEKLFF.

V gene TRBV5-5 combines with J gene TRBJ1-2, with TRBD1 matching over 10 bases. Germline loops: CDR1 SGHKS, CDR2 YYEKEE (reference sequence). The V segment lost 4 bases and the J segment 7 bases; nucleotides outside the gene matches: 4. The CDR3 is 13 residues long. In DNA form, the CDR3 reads TGTGCCAGCAGCCTCGACAGGGGGCCTGGCTACACCTTC. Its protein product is CASSLDRGPGYTF. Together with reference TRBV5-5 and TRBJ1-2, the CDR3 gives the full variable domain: DAGVTQSPTHLIKTRGQQVTLRCSPISGHKSVSWYQQVLGQGPQFIFQYYEKEERGRGNFPDRFSARQFPNYSSELNVNALLLGDSALYLCASSLDRGPGYTFGSGTRLTVV.

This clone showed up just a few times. The CDR3 DNA sequence: TGTGCCAGCAGCGAACCCGGACAGCCGCCGTCACACGAGCAGTACTTC. The encoded protein is CASSEPGQPPSHEQYF. This rearrangement joins TRBV27 to TRBJ2-7; the D gene is possibly TRBD1 (6 bases). V lost 6 bases and J lost 5, with 23 bases in between. Germline assignment: CDR1 MNHEY and CDR2 SMNVEV (reference sequence). The CDR3 has 16 amino acids.

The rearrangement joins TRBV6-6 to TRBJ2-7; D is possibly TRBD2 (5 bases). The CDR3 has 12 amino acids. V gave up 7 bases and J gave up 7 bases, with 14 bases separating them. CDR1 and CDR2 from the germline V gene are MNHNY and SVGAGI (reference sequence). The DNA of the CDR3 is TGTGCCAGCACCCCTGGGTCGGGAGAGCAGTACTTC. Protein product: CASTPGSGEQYF.

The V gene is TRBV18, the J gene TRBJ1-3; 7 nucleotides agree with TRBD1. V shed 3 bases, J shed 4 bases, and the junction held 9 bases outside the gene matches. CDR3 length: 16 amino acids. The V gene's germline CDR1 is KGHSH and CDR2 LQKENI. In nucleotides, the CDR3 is TGTGCCAGCTCACCGAGTATTGGGACAGCCGGAAACACCATATATTTT. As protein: CASSPSIGTAGNTIYF.

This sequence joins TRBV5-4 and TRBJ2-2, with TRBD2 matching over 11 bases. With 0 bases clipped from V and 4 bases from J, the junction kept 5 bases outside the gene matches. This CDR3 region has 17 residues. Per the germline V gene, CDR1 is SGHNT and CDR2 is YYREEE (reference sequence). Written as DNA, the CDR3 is TGTGCCAGCAGCTTGGGACTAGCGGGATCGGGCACCGGGGAGCTGTTTTTT. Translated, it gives CASSLGLAGSGTGELFF.

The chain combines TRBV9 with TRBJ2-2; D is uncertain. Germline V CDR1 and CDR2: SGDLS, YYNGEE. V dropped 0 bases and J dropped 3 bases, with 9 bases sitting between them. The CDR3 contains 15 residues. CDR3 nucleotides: TGTGCCAGCAGCGTAGTGGGCACCTACACCGGGGAGCTGTTTTTT. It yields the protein CASSVVGTYTGELFF.

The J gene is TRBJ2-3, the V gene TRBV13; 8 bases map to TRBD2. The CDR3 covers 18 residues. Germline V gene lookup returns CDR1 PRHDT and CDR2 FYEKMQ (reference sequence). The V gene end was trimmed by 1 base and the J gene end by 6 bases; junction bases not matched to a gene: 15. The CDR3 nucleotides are TGTGCCAGCAGCTTAGTGAGCGGGAGAAAGAGTATTCCGGATACGCAGTATTTT. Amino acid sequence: CASSLVSGRKSIPDTQYF.